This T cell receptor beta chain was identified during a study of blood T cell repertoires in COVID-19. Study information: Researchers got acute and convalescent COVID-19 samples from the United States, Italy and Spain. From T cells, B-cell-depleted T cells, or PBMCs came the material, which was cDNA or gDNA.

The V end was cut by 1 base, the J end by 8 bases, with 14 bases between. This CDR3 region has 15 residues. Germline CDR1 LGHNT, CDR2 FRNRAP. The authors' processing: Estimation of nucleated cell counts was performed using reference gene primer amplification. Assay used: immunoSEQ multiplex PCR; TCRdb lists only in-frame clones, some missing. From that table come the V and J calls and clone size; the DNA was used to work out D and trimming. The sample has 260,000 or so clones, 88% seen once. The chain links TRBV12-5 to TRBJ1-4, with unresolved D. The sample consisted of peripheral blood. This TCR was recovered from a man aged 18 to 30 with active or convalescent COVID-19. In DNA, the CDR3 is TGTGCTAGTGGTTTGGAAAACGGGAGTGGAGAAAAACTGTTTTTT. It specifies CASGLENGSGEKLFF.